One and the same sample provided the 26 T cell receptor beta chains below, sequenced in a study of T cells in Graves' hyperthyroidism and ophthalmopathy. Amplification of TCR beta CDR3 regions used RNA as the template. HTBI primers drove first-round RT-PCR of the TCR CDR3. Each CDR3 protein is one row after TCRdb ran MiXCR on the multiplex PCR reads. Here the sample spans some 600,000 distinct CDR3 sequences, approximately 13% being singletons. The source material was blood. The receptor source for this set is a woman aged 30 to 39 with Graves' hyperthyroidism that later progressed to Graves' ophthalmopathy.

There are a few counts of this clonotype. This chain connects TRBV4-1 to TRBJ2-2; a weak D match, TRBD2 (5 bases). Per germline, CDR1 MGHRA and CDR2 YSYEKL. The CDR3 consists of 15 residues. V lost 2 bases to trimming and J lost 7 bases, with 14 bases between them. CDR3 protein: CASSQQARDYGELFF. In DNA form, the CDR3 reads TGCGCCAGCAGCCAACAGGCCCGGGATTACGGGGAGCTGTTTTTT.

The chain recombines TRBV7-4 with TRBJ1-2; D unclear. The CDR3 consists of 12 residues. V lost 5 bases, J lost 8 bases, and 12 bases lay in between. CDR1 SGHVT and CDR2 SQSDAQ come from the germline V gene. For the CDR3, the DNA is TGTGCCAGCAGCCACTCCCTTGGAGGCTACACCTTC. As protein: CASSHSLGGYTF.

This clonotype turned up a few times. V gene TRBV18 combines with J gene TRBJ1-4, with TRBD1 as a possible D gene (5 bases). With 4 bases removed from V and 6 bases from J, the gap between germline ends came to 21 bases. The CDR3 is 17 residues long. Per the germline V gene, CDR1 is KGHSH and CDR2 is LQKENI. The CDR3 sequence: CASSRVRTPGRDEKLFF. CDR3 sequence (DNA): TGTGCCAGCTCACGGGTCCGGACTCCCGGCAGGGATGAAAAACTGTTTTTT.

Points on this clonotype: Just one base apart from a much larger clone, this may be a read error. CDR3 in amino acids: CASRAGEATEAFF. DNA of the CDR3: TGTGCCAGTCGTGCAGGGGAGGCCACTGAAGCTTTCTTT. V gene TRBV19 combines with J gene TRBJ1-1; D might be TRBD1 (6 bases). This CDR3 spans 13 amino acids. Germline assignment: CDR1 LNHDA and CDR2 SQIVND (reference sequence). The V gene lost 8 bases and the J gene lost 4 bases, with 14 bases spanning the gap.

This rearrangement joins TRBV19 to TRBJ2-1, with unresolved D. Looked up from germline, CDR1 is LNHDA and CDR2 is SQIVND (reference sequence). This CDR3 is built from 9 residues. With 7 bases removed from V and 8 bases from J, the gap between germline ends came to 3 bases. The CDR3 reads CASKHEQFF. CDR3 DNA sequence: TGTGCCAGTAAACATGAGCAGTTCTTC.

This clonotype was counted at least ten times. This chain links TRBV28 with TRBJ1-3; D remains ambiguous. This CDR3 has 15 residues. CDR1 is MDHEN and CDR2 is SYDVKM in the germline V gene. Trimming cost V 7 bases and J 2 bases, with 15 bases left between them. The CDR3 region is CASILGGRAGNTIYF. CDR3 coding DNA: TGTGCCAGCATCCTCGGAGGGAGGGCTGGAAACACCATATATTTT.

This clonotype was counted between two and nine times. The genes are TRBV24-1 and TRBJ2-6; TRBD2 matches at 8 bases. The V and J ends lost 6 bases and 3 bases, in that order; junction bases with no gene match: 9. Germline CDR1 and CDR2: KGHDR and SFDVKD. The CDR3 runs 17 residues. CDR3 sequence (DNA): TGTGCCACCAGTCCCCCAGCGGGAGCTGGTGGGGCCAACGTCCTGACTTTC. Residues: CATSPPAGAGGANVLTF.

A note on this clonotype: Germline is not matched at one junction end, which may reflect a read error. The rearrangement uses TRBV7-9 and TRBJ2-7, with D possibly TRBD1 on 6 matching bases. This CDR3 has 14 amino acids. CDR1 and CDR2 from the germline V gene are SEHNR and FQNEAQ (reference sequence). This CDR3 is CASSPRRGSYGQYF. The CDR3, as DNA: TGTGCCAGCAGCCCGCGCAGGGGATCCTACGGGCAGTACTTC.

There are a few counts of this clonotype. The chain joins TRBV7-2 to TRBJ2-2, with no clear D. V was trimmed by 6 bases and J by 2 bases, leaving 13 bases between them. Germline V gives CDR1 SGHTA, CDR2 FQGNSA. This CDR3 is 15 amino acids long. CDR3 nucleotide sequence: TGTGCCAGCAGGTCCGACTCCCTAAACACCGGGGAGCTGTTTTTT. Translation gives CASRSDSLNTGELFF.

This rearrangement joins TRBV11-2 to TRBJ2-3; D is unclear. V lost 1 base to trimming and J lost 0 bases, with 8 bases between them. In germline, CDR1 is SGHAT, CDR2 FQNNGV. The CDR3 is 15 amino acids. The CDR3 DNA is TGTGCCAGCAGCTTAGTAGTCGGGAGCACAGATACGCAGTATTTT. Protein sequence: CASSLVVGSTDTQYF.

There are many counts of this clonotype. CDR3 amino acids: CASSLIFGPMTSRGVNTEAFF. CDR3 DNA: TGTGCCAGCAGCTTGATTTTCGGTCCGATGACTTCCAGGGGAGTGAACACTGAAGCTTTCTTT. The chain links TRBV5-5 to TRBJ1-1; weak D call: TRBD1 (6 bases). Germline V gives CDR1 SGHKS, CDR2 YYEKEE (reference sequence). Trimming took 1 base from V and 0 from J, leaving 28 bases between them. This CDR3 is built from 21 residues.

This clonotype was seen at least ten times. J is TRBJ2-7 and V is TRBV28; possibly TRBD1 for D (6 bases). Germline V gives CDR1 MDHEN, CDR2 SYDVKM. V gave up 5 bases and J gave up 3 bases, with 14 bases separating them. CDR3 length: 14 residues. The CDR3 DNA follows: TGTGCCAGCAGTCCGCCCAGGGGTTTCTACGAGCAGTACTTC. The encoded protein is CASSPPRGFYEQYF.

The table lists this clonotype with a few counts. The DNA of the CDR3 is TGTGCCAGCAGTCCACCCATAGCGGGAGTGGGGAAGTTCTTC. It specifies CASSPPIAGVGKFF. The chain combines TRBV3-1 with TRBJ2-1, with TRBD2 matching 9 bases. Unmatched junction bases numbered 14, after V lost 6 bases and J lost 14 bases. Germline V lookup: CDR1 LGHDT, CDR2 YNNKEL (reference sequence). There are 14 residues in the CDR3.

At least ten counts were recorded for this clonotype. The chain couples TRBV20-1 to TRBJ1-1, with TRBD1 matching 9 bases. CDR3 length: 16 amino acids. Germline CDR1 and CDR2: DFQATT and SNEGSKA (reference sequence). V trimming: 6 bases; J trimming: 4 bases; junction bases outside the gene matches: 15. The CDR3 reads CSAIYFRDREGTEAFF. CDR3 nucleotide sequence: TGCAGTGCCATCTATTTCCGGGACAGGGAAGGCACTGAAGCTTTCTTT.

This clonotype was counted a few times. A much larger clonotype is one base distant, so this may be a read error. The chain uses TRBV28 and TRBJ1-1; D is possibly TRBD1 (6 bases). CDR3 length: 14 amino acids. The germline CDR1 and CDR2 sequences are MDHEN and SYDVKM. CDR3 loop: CASSPSAGGTEVFF. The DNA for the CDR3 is TGTGCCAGCAGTCCCTCTGCCGGGGGCACTGAAGTTTTCTTT.

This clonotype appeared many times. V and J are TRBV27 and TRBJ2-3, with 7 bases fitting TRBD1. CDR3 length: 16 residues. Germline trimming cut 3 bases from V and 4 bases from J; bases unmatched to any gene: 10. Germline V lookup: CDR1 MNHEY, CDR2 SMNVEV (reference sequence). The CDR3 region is CASSFLTGVTPDTQYF. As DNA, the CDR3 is TGTGCCAGCAGTTTCCTAACAGGGGTTACCCCAGATACGCAGTATTTT.

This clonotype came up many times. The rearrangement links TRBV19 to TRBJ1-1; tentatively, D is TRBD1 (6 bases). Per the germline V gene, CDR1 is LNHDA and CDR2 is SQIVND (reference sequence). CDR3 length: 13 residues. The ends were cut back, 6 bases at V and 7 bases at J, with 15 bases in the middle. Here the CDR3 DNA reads TGTGCCAGTAGGGGACAAGGGGGATTTGAAGCTTTCTTT. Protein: CASRGQGGFEAFF.

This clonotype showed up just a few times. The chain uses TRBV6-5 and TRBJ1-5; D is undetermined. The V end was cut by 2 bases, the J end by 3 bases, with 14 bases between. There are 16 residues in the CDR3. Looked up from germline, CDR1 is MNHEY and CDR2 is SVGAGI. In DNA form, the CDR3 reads TGTGCCAGCAGTTACCTCGTGCCCGGTGACAATCAGCCCCAGCATTTT. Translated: CASSYLVPGDNQPQHF.

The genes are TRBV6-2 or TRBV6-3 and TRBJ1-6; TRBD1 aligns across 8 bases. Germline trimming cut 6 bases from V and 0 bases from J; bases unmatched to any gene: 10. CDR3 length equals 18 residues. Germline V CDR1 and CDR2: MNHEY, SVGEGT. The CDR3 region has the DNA TGTGCCAGCAGACCCCGGACAGGGATTAACTCCTATAATTCACCCCTCCACTTT. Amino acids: CASRPRTGINSYNSPLHF.

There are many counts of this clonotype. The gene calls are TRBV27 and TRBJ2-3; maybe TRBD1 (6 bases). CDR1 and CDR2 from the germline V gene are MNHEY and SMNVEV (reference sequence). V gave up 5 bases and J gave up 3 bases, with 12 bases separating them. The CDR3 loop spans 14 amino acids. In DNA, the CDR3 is TGTGCCAGCAGTCCACAGGGAGTGACAGATACGCAGTATTTT. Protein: CASSPQGVTDTQYF.

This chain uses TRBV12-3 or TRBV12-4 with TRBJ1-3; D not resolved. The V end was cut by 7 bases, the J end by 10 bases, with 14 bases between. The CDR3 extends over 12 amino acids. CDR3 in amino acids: CASTLGSRTIYF. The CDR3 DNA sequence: TGTGCCAGCACCTTGGGGAGTAGGACCATATATTTT.

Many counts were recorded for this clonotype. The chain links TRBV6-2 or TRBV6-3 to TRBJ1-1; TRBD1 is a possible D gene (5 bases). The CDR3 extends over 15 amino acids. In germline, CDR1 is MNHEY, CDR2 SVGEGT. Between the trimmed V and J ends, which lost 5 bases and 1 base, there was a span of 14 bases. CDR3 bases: TGTGCCAGCAGTATTAGGGGACGGACGAACACTGAAGCTTTCTTT. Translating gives CASSIRGRTNTEAFF.

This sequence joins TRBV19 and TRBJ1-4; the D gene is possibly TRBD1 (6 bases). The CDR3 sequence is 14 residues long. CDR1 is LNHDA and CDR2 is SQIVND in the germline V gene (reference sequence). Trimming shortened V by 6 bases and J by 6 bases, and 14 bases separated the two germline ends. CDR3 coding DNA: TGTGCCAGTAGAAAACAGGGTGGCGATGAAAAACTGTTTTTT. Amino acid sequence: CASRKQGGDEKLFF.

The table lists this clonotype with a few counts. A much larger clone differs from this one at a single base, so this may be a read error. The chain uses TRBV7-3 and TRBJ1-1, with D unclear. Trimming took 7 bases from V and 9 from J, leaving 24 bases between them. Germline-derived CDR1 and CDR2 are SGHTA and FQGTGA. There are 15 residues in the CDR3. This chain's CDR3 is CASNQPRRQPTKAFF. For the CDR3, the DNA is TGTGCCAGCAATCAACCTCGTAGGCAACCCACCAAAGCTTTCTTT.

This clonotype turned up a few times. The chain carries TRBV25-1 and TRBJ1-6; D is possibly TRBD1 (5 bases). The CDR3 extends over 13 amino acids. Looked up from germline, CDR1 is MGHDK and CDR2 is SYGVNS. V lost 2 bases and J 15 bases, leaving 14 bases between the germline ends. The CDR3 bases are TGTGCCAGCAGTGAAGGGGACCTAGGAAGCCTCCACTTT. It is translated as CASSEGDLGSLHF.

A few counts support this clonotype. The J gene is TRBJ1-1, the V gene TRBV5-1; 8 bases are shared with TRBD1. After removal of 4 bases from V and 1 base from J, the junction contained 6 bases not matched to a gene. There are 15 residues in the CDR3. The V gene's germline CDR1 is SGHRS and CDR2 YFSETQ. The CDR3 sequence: CASSIRTGPNTEAFF. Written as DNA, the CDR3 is TGCGCCAGCAGCATTCGGACAGGGCCGAACACTGAAGCTTTCTTT.